This T cell receptor (beta chain) emerged from a study of blood T cells in healthy people across ages. V lost 0 bases and J lost 3; bases outside the gene matches: 0. The CDR3 totals 15 residues. In germline, CDR1 is MNHEY, CDR2 SVGAGI. Researchers isolated at least 6.5 million PBMCs per sample. A sample-barcoded 5' primer and a J-beta primer mix were used in a second PCR of roughly 6 to 12 cycles. Each cDNA was tagged by a template-switch adaptor containing 12 random nucleotides. One entry per CDR3 protein results from TCRdb running MiXCR on the 5' RACE reads. The repertoire holds hundreds of thousands of distinct CDR3 sequences, with approximately 44% as singletons.

Material for sequencing was blood. The TCR originated in a man in his fifties or sixties in good health. This rearrangement joins TRBV6-5 to TRBJ2-5, with 11 bases identical to TRBD2. CDR3: CASSYSTSGKETQYF. In DNA form, the CDR3 reads TGTGCCAGCAGTTACTCGACTAGCGGGAAAGAGACCCAGTACTTC.